These 18 T cell receptor beta chains were all obtained from the same sample, sequenced in a study of T cell responses to AZD1222 COVID-19 vaccine. The repertoire was sequenced with immunoSEQ multiplex PCR; TCRdb's copy has only in-frame clones and lacks some. Among some 180,000 clones listed, 85% to 95% were seen once. Sequencing used peripheral blood, obtained on day 0 of AZD1222 vaccination. These receptors were taken from an adult in good health.

The V and J genes are TRBV7-2 and TRBJ1-1; D may be TRBD1 (6 bases). Germline loops: CDR1 SGHTA, CDR2 FQGNSA. This CDR3 has 13 residues. Between the trimmed V and J ends, which lost 1 base and 10 bases, there was a span of 13 bases. CDR3: CASSLGLTGLAFF. CDR3 sequence (DNA): TGTGCCAGCAGCTTAGGCCTCACAGGGCTAGCTTTCTTT.

The chain has TRBV12-3 or TRBV12-4 and TRBJ1-1; 7 positions agree with TRBD1. Trimming cost V 6 bases and J 11 bases; bases outside gene matches: 9. There are 12 residues in the CDR3. The CDR3 coding sequence is TGTGCCAGCAGAACAAGACAGGGCCGGGCTTTCTTT. Protein product: CASRTRQGRAFF.

This chain connects TRBV28 to TRBJ1-3; D remains ambiguous. V shed 5 bases and J shed 7 bases, with 15 bases lying between them. This CDR3 has 14 amino acids. Germline V gives CDR1 MDHEN, CDR2 SYDVKM. This chain's CDR3 is CASSTGPSANTIYF. The DNA for the CDR3 is TGTGCCAGCAGTACCGGCCCGTCCGCGAACACCATATATTTT.

This chain joins TRBV7-2 and TRBJ1-5, with no clear D. CDR1 is SGHTA, CDR2 FQGNSA, per germline. The CDR3 has 12 amino acids. V was pared by 3 bases and J by 6 bases, with 6 bases between. The CDR3 here is CASSFLTQPQHF. In nucleotides, the CDR3 is TGTGCCAGCAGCTTCCTCACTCAGCCCCAGCATTTT.

The genes are TRBV7-9 and TRBJ1-3; 7 bases align to TRBD1. This CDR3 has 13 residues. V was pared by 10 bases and J by 4 bases, with 7 bases of the junction left unmatched. Germline CDR1 reads SEHNR; CDR2 reads FQNEAQ (reference sequence). The CDR3 is CAIIGTDGNTIYF. The DNA for the CDR3 is TGTGCCATTATCGGGACAGACGGAAACACCATATATTTT.

Points on this clone: Its ends do not fully match the called genes, so a read error is possible. This chain connects TRBV18 to TRBJ2-7; a weak D match, TRBD1 (6 bases). Germline V CDR1 and CDR2: KGHSH, LQKENI. CDR3 length: 14 residues. The DNA of the CDR3 is TGTGCCAGCTCACCCGGGACATTCTCCTACGAGCAGTGCTTC. The encoded protein is CASSPGTFSYEQCF.

This chain connects TRBV7-9 to TRBJ2-7, with D perhaps matching TRBD1 (5 bases). Germline-derived CDR1 and CDR2 are SEHNR and FQNEAQ (reference sequence). CDR3 length equals 14 residues. V lost 4 bases to trimming and J lost 2 bases, with 12 bases between them. CDR3 DNA: TGTGCCAGCAGCTCCAACACAGGAGCCTACGAGCAGTACGTC. Translated, it gives CASSSNTGAYEQYV.

This chain connects TRBV5-5 to TRBJ2-7; D is uncertain. Trimming shortened V by 2 bases and J by 2 bases, and 8 bases separated the two germline ends. The CDR3 has 13 amino acids. Germline V gene data show CDR1 as SGHKS and CDR2 as YYEKEE (reference sequence). As DNA, the CDR3 is TGTGCCAGCAGCTTAGCAGGCCCCTACGAGCAGTACTTC. This sequence encodes CASSLAGPYEQYF.

The chain is built from TRBV13 and TRBJ2-2; 15 bases map to TRBD2. Germline V gene data show CDR1 as PRHDT and CDR2 as FYEKMQ (reference sequence). The V segment lost 2 bases and the J segment 7 bases; nucleotides outside the gene matches: 5. The CDR3 is made up of 17 amino acids. The CDR3: CASSLWTSGRVVGELFF. CDR3 DNA: TGTGCCAGCAGCTTATGGACTAGCGGGAGGGTCGTCGGGGAGCTGTTTTTT.

V and J are TRBV19 and TRBJ1-1; D gene unclear. The germline V and J ends were trimmed by 3 bases and 2 bases, with 13 bases remaining between them. This CDR3 is 15 amino acids long. Germline V gene data show CDR1 as LNHDA and CDR2 as SQIVND (reference sequence). For the CDR3, the DNA is TGTGCCAGTAGTATTGGGTTTGGACTTAACACTGAAGCTTTCTTT. Translated, it gives CASSIGFGLNTEAFF.

The chain uses TRBV3-1 (or the pseudogene TRBV3-2) and TRBJ1-6, with D hard to call. V lost 1 base and J lost 9, with 4 bases in between. Germline V gene data show CDR1 as LGHDT and CDR2 as YNNKEL (reference sequence). This CDR3 has 12 residues. CDR3 region: CASSQGASPLHF. For the CDR3, the DNA is TGTGCCAGCAGCCAAGGGGCTTCACCCCTCCACTTT.

The chain links TRBV4-2 to TRBJ2-1; D gene unclear. Trimming removed 0 bases from V and 8 bases from J, with 11 bases in between. The length of the CDR3 is 14 residues. Looked up from germline, CDR1 is LGHNA and CDR2 is YNFKEQ. The CDR3 protein is CASSQDPGRDEQFF. CDR3 coding DNA: TGTGCCAGCAGCCAAGATCCGGGCCGGGATGAGCAGTTCTTC.

The chain joins TRBV6-5 to TRBJ2-7; TRBD1 aligns across 12 bases. Germline CDR1 and CDR2: MNHEY and SVGAGI. Losses at the gene ends were 6 bases for V and 7 bases for J; bases not matched to a gene: 7. The CDR3 contains 14 residues. The chain's CDR3 is CASSEGQGAGEQYF. The CDR3 coding sequence is TGTGCCAGCAGCGAGGGACAGGGGGCGGGTGAGCAGTACTTC.

CDR3 in DNA: TGTGCCAGCAGCCCTGGGAGGGCTAGCGGGGTCGAGACCCAGTACTTC. It translates to CASSPGRASGVETQYF. V gene TRBV9 combines with J gene TRBJ2-5; 9 bases are shared with TRBD2. Trimming took 4 bases from V and 5 from J; bases not matched to a gene: 12. CDR1 and CDR2 (germline): SGDLS, YYNGEE. The CDR3 contains 16 residues.

The chain is built from TRBV18 and TRBJ1-2, with D unresolved. The germline CDR1 and CDR2 sequences are KGHSH and LQKENI. Trimming pared 1 base from V and 2 bases from J, leaving 5 bases between. The CDR3 runs 13 residues. CDR3 nucleotides: TGTGCCAGCTCACCACAGGGCAACTATGGCTACACCTTC. The encoded protein is CASSPQGNYGYTF.

The genes are TRBV19 and TRBJ1-4; D not certain. CDR3 length equals 12 residues. Germline CDR1 LNHDA, CDR2 SQIVND (reference sequence). Trimming stripped 5 bases from V and 8 bases from J, with 9 bases between. The CDR3 DNA sequence: TGTGCCAGTAGTGCCGTGAGGGAAAAACTGTTTTTT. This codes for CASSAVREKLFF.

V usage is TRBV6-5 and J usage is TRBJ1-3; no reliable D call. V lost 8 bases and J lost 4, with 12 bases in between. From germline, CDR1 is MNHEY and CDR2 SVGAGI. The CDR3 has 13 residues. CDR3: CASATDAGNTIYF. In DNA form, the CDR3 reads TGTGCCAGCGCGACCGACGCGGGAAACACCATATATTTT.

The chain employs TRBV30 and TRBJ1-2, with no clear D. The V end was cut by 4 bases, the J end by 6 bases, with 12 bases between. Germline CDR1 GTSNPN, CDR2 SVGIG (reference sequence). This CDR3 has 12 residues. Written as DNA, the CDR3 is TGTGCCTGGAATCGATGGGGTGATGGCTACACCTTC. It encodes CAWNRWGDGYTF.